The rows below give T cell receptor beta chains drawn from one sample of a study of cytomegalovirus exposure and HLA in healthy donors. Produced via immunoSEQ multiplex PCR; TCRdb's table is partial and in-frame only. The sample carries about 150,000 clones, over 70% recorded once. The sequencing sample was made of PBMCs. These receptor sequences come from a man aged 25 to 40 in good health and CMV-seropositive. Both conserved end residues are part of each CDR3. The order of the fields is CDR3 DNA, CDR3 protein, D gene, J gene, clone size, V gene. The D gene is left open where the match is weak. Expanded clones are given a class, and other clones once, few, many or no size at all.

cdr3_nt: TGTGCCAGCAGTTTTCCGACAGGACGGGAGAACACTGAAGCTTTCTTT
cdr3_aa: CASSFPTGRENTEAFF
d_call: -
j_call: TRBJ1-1
clone_size: -
v_call: TRBV28

cdr3_nt: TGTGCCAGTAGTATAAGAAGCGACAGGTCCTACGAGCAGTACTTC
cdr3_aa: CASSIRSDRSYEQYF
d_call: -
j_call: TRBJ2-7
clone_size: -
v_call: TRBV19

cdr3_nt: TGTGCCAGCAGTACCACCCCAGGGGGCCCCGAGCAGTACTTC
cdr3_aa: CASSTTPGGPEQYF
d_call: TRBD1
j_call: TRBJ2-7
clone_size: -
v_call: TRBV6-5

cdr3_nt: TGTGCCAGCAGCTTAGTAGGGGCTGAGCAGTTCTTC
cdr3_aa: CASSLVGAEQFF
d_call: -
j_call: TRBJ2-1
clone_size: -
v_call: TRBV7-6

cdr3_nt: TGCGCCAGCAGCTTAGTACAGGCATCCTACGAGCAGTACTTC
cdr3_aa: CASSLVQASYEQYF
d_call: -
j_call: TRBJ2-7
clone_size: -
v_call: TRBV7-6

cdr3_nt: TGCGCCAGCAGCCCCGCAGACCAGGGTAGAACTGAAGCTTTCTTT
cdr3_aa: CASSPADQGRTEAFF
d_call: -
j_call: TRBJ1-1
clone_size: -
v_call: TRBV4-1

cdr3_nt: TGTGCCAGCAGTGTCCAACAGGGGAGCTCCTACAATGAGCAGTTCTTC
cdr3_aa: CASSVQQGSSYNEQFF
d_call: TRBD1
j_call: TRBJ2-1
clone_size: -
v_call: TRBV6-1

cdr3_nt: TGCGCCAGCAGACCTAACGCAGATACGCAGTATTTT
cdr3_aa: CASRPNADTQYF
d_call: -
j_call: TRBJ2-3
clone_size: -
v_call: TRBV5-1

cdr3_nt: TGTGCCAGCAGCTCCCGGGACAGGGGGGATTCACCCCTCCACTTT
cdr3_aa: CASSSRDRGDSPLHF
d_call: TRBD1
j_call: TRBJ1-6
clone_size: -
v_call: TRBV5-4

cdr3_nt: TGTGCCATCAGTGAGGGGACAGGGCATAATTCACCCCTCCACTTT
cdr3_aa: CAISEGTGHNSPLHF
d_call: TRBD1
j_call: TRBJ1-6
clone_size: -
v_call: TRBV10-3

cdr3_nt: TGTGCCAGCAGGGCCGACAGGGGGTGGAACACTGAAGCTTTCTTT
cdr3_aa: CASRADRGWNTEAFF
d_call: TRBD1
j_call: TRBJ1-1
clone_size: -
v_call: TRBV6-5

cdr3_nt: TGTGCCAGCAGGGGACAGGGGGCGGGCACCGGGGAGCTGTTTTTT
cdr3_aa: CASRGQGAGTGELFF
d_call: TRBD1
j_call: TRBJ2-2
clone_size: -
v_call: TRBV28

cdr3_nt: TGCGGCGGATCCAGGGGGAATGGAAACACCATATATTTT
cdr3_aa: CGGSRGNGNTIYF
d_call: TRBD1
j_call: TRBJ1-3
clone_size: -
v_call: TRBV29-1

cdr3_nt: TGTGCCAGCAGTTTAGCTAGCGGGGGGTCCTACGAGCAGTACTTC
cdr3_aa: CASSLASGGSYEQYF
d_call: TRBD2
j_call: TRBJ2-7
clone_size: -
v_call: TRBV28

cdr3_nt: TGCGCCAGCAGCCAAGACGTGTATAGCAATCAGCCCCAGCATTTT
cdr3_aa: CASSQDVYSNQPQHF
d_call: -
j_call: TRBJ1-5
clone_size: -
v_call: TRBV4-3

cdr3_nt: TGTGCCAGCAGTTACTCGGACAGAGGAGGCACTGAAGCTTTCTTT
cdr3_aa: CASSYSDRGGTEAFF
d_call: -
j_call: TRBJ1-1
clone_size: -
v_call: TRBV6-6

cdr3_nt: TGTGCCAGCAGTGGTGGGGGGTCCCTTAGAGAGACCCAGTACTTC
cdr3_aa: CASSGGGSLRETQYF
d_call: -
j_call: TRBJ2-5
clone_size: -
v_call: TRBV27

cdr3_nt: TGTGCCAGCAATACCCCGGGTCGAATTACAGATACGCAGTATTTT
cdr3_aa: CASNTPGRITDTQYF
d_call: -
j_call: TRBJ2-3
clone_size: -
v_call: TRBV6-5

cdr3_nt: TGTGCCAGCAGCCTAAACAGGAGAACTGAAGCTTTCTTT
cdr3_aa: CASSLNRRTEAFF
d_call: -
j_call: TRBJ1-1
clone_size: -
v_call: TRBV6-6

cdr3_nt: TGTGCCAGCAGCAGGGACCAAGAGACCCAGTACTTC
cdr3_aa: CASSRDQETQYF
d_call: -
j_call: TRBJ2-5
clone_size: -
v_call: TRBV27

cdr3_nt: TGTGCCAGCAGCTTCCGTAGCGGGATGGGCGGGGAGCTGTTTTTT
cdr3_aa: CASSFRSGMGGELFF
d_call: TRBD2
j_call: TRBJ2-2
clone_size: -
v_call: TRBV9

cdr3_nt: TGTGCCAGCAGCCCCGGACAGGGGACGGAGACCCAGTACTTC
cdr3_aa: CASSPGQGTETQYF
d_call: TRBD1
j_call: TRBJ2-5
clone_size: -
v_call: TRBV7-2

cdr3_nt: TGCAGCGTGGATGGGACAGGGGCCACCGGGGAGCTGTTTTTT
cdr3_aa: CSVDGTGATGELFF
d_call: TRBD1
j_call: TRBJ2-2
clone_size: once
v_call: TRBV29-1

cdr3_nt: TGTGCCAGCAGCCTAGCGGGGGGGACCGGTGAGCAGTTCTTC
cdr3_aa: CASSLAGGTGEQFF
d_call: TRBD2
j_call: TRBJ2-1
clone_size: -
v_call: TRBV2

cdr3_nt: TGTGCCAGCAGTTTGGTAGCGGCCAAAAACATTCAGTACTTC
cdr3_aa: CASSLVAAKNIQYF
d_call: -
j_call: TRBJ2-4
clone_size: -
v_call: TRBV28

cdr3_nt: TGTGCCAGCAGCTTAGGGACTACGGAAACGGACGAGCAGTACTTC
cdr3_aa: CASSLGTTETDEQYF
d_call: -
j_call: TRBJ2-7
clone_size: -
v_call: TRBV7-2

cdr3_nt: TGTGCCAGCAGCCCGGACACCGGACGGAATCAGCCCCAGCATTTT
cdr3_aa: CASSPDTGRNQPQHF
d_call: -
j_call: TRBJ1-5
clone_size: -
v_call: TRBV6-5

cdr3_nt: TGTGCCAGCACAATACGGTCGTGGGACAGACCCTCTCTAGGCTATGGCTACACCTTC
cdr3_aa: CASTIRSWDRPSLGYGYTF
d_call: TRBD1
j_call: TRBJ1-2
clone_size: -
v_call: TRBV28

cdr3_nt: TGTGCCAGCAGCTCGGGACAGTCATTGAGTGAGCAGTTCTTC
cdr3_aa: CASSSGQSLSEQFF
d_call: TRBD1
j_call: TRBJ2-1
clone_size: -
v_call: TRBV7-9

cdr3_nt: TGCGCCAGCAGCTTGGGGGGGGCAACTAATGAAAAACTGTTTTTT
cdr3_aa: CASSLGGATNEKLFF
d_call: -
j_call: TRBJ1-4
clone_size: few
v_call: TRBV5-1

cdr3_nt: TGTGCCAGCTCGTCAGGTTCCACTGAAGCTTTCTTT
cdr3_aa: CASSSGSTEAFF
d_call: -
j_call: TRBJ1-1
clone_size: -
v_call: TRBV18

cdr3_nt: TGTGCCAGCAGCTTAGGCGGGGCGCGGAACACTGAAGCTTTCTTT
cdr3_aa: CASSLGGARNTEAFF
d_call: -
j_call: TRBJ1-1
clone_size: -
v_call: TRBV7-9

cdr3_nt: TGTGCCAGCAGCGCGGGGACTAGCGGGGGTTTACGGGAGACCCAGTACTTC
cdr3_aa: CASSAGTSGGLRETQYF
d_call: TRBD2
j_call: TRBJ2-5
clone_size: -
v_call: TRBV9

cdr3_nt: TGTGCCAGCAGCTCGGGGACAGGGCGGATCTACGAGCAGTACTTC
cdr3_aa: CASSSGTGRIYEQYF
d_call: TRBD1
j_call: TRBJ2-7
clone_size: -
v_call: TRBV5-6